Reported below is one TCR beta chain. Antigen specificity is unknown. Each donor was nominally healthy when sampled (though unrecorded immune exposures were likely). The data belong to a study of cytomegalovirus exposure and HLA in healthy donors. Study outcomes and limitations: Rare TCR sequences dominated, though some public TCRs recurred in many donors. Later analysis identified several of the most significant clusters that appeared linked to common viral pathogens.

13 Jbeta primers and 60 Vbeta primers were used for the PCR. The assay was immunoSEQ multiplex PCR, and TCRdb's table has in-frame clones only and misses some. The sample contains about 150,000 clones, roughly 80% of which appear only once. V was clipped by 0 bases and J by 2 bases, with 4 bases between them. Germline V gene data show CDR1 as SGHTA and CDR2 as FQGNSA. This CDR3 is 13 amino acids long. Sample: PBMCs. The clonotype was recovered from a woman aged 40-49 years in good health and CMV-seropositive. The rearrangement joins TRBV7-2 to TRBJ2-5; D not certain. The CDR3 sequence is CASSLAAQETQYF. The DNA of the CDR3 is TGTGCCAGCAGCTTAGCGGCACAAGAGACCCAGTACTTC.